The 28 T cell receptor beta chains reported below all come from one sample, sequenced in a study of T cells in Graves' hyperthyroidism and ophthalmopathy. Amplification of TCR beta CDR3 regions used RNA as the template. The primer set for the first-round RT-PCR of the TCR CDR3 was HTBI. Each CDR3 protein is one row after TCRdb ran MiXCR on the multiplex PCR reads. This repertoire shows roughly 660,000 distinct CDR3 sequences, 17% found once; its top ten account for less than 20%. The sequencing input was blood. Receptor source: a middle-aged man with Graves' hyperthyroidism.

This clonotype showed up just a few times. This chain uses TRBV5-1 with TRBJ2-1, with 14 bases lining up with TRBD2. Per the germline V gene, CDR1 is SGHRS and CDR2 is YFSETQ. CDR3 size: 16 residues. Trimming took 2 bases from V and 10 from J; bases not matched to a gene: 8. The CDR3 region is CASSLEGTSGSDEQFF. CDR3 in DNA: TGCGCCAGCAGCTTAGAAGGGACTAGCGGGAGCGACGAGCAGTTCTTC.

In its sample, this clonotype was seen many times. V and J are TRBV19 and TRBJ2-1; D is possibly TRBD2 (6 bases). Germline V gene sequence: CDR1 LNHDA, CDR2 SQIVND (reference sequence). The CDR3 extends over 15 amino acids. V was cut by 3 bases and J by 6 bases, with 15 bases left in between. The CDR3 sequence is CASSMGTGGTNEQFF. CDR3 nucleotide sequence: TGTGCCAGTAGTATGGGGACGGGCGGGACCAATGAGCAGTTCTTC.

This clonotype was detected only a few times. The V gene is TRBV19, the J gene TRBJ2-1; 13 nucleotides match TRBD2. The CDR3 length is 13 residues. V trimming: 6 bases; J trimming: 9 bases; junction bases outside the gene matches: 2. CDR1 and CDR2 (germline): LNHDA, SQIVND (reference sequence). The CDR3 region is CASRLAGGVEQFF. CDR3 DNA: TGTGCCAGTAGACTAGCGGGAGGGGTTGAGCAGTTCTTC.

The table lists this clonotype with many counts. The genes are TRBV27 and TRBJ1-2; D is ambiguous. The CDR3 is 13 residues long. V lost 2 bases and J 5 bases, leaving 9 bases between the germline ends. Germline V CDR1 and CDR2: MNHEY, SMNVEV (reference sequence). The CDR3 loop reads CASSLKGPYGYTF. The CDR3 DNA is TGTGCCAGCAGTTTAAAAGGGCCTTATGGCTACACCTTC.

J is TRBJ2-1 and V is TRBV9; the D call may be TRBD1 or TRBD2 (7 bases each). V was trimmed by 3 bases and J by 12 bases, leaving 22 bases between them. CDR3 length: 15 amino acids. Germline CDR1 and CDR2: SGDLS and YYNGEE. The CDR3 bases are TGTGCCAGCAGCGCACACATTCCAGGGGGGGTGGTGCAGTTCTTC. Translation: CASSAHIPGGVVQFF.

Remarks on this clonotype: This likely comes from a read error, as the CDR3 has no conserved phenylalanine or tryptophan at its end. The chain recombines TRBV7-8 with TRBJ1-2; D is ambiguous. CDR3 length equals 14 residues. Germline CDR1 and CDR2: SGHVS and FQNEAQ. The V end was cut by 5 bases, the J end by 2 bases, with 12 bases between. CDR3 amino acids: CASSLPLLNYGYTV. The CDR3 region has the DNA TGTGCCAGCAGCCTTCCTCTTCTCAACTATGGCTACACCGTC.

This clonotype was seen repeatedly, ten times or more. The chain uses TRBV29-1 and TRBJ2-4; D uncertain. V was clipped by 2 bases and J by 6 bases, with 8 bases between them. There are 12 residues in the CDR3. Germline values: CDR1 SQVTM, CDR2 ANQGSEA. The CDR3 nucleotides read TGCAGCGTTGAAATGTCAACAAACATTCAGTACTTC. It encodes CSVEMSTNIQYF.

The sample holds a few counts of this clonotype. J is TRBJ2-2 and V is TRBV3-1, with 8 positions matching TRBD1. Germline lookup yields CDR1 LGHDT and CDR2 YNNKEL (reference sequence). V trimming: 2 bases; J trimming: 7 bases; junction bases outside the gene matches: 6. The CDR3 extends over 15 amino acids. CDR3 nucleotide sequence: TGTGCCAGCAGCCAATTCCAGGGGGCGGGCGGGGAGCTGTTTTTT. Its translation: CASSQFQGAGGELFF.

This clonotype was counted many times. The V call is TRBV14, the J call TRBJ2-5; TRBD1 might be the D (5 bases). This CDR3 spans 13 amino acids. Germline lookup yields CDR1 SGHDN and CDR2 FVKESK. Trimming removed 1 base from V and 5 bases from J, with 8 bases in between. CDR3: CASSQGQMETQYF. The CDR3 nucleotides read TGTGCCAGCAGCCAAGGACAGATGGAGACCCAGTACTTC.

Written as DNA, the CDR3 is TGCGCCAGCAGCTTACAGGGGGCTAGGGGTGGGGCCAACGTCCTGACTTTC. Translated, it gives CASSLQGARGGANVLTF. The genes are TRBV5-1 and TRBJ2-6, with 9 bases matching TRBD1. The CDR3 is 17 amino acids. V was clipped by 2 bases and J by 3 bases; unmatched bases: 6. Per the germline V gene, CDR1 is SGHRS and CDR2 is YFSETQ.

This clonotype was observed many times. The V and J genes are TRBV7-2 and TRBJ2-3; D uncertain. This CDR3 is 13 amino acids long. The germline V and J ends were trimmed by 0 bases and 6 bases, with 7 bases remaining between them. Looked up from germline, CDR1 is SGHTA and CDR2 is FQGNSA. This CDR3 is CASSLAPPDTQYF. CDR3 DNA sequence: TGTGCCAGCAGCTTAGCACCTCCGGATACGCAGTATTTT. The full variable domain, rest sourced from reference TRBV7-2 and TRBJ2-3, is GAGVSQSPSNKVTEKGKDVELRCDPISGHTALYWYRQSLGQGLEFLIYFQGNSAPDKSGLPSDRFSAERTGGSVSTLTIQRTQQEDSAVYLCASSLAPPDTQYFGPGTRLTVL.

The chain uses TRBV4-1 and TRBJ1-5; 9 bases match TRBD1. V dropped 3 bases and J dropped 3; count of bases not matched to a gene: 6. Germline loops: CDR1 MGHRA, CDR2 YSYEKL. The CDR3 is 16 amino acids. CDR3 in amino acids: CASSQLQGADNQPQHF. CDR3 sequence (DNA): TGCGCCAGCAGCCAGTTACAGGGGGCGGACAATCAGCCCCAGCATTTT.

Comment on this clonotype: The junction and the germline gene differ at one end; a read error may be behind it. The V gene is TRBV30, the J gene TRBJ1-5; tentatively, D is TRBD1 (5 bases). The CDR3 has 14 amino acids. Looked up from germline, CDR1 is GTSNPN and CDR2 is SVGIG (reference sequence). CDR3 sequence (DNA): TGTGCCTGGAGTAGGGGAGGCAGCAATCAGCCCCAGCAGTTT. This encodes CAWSRGGSNQPQQF.

This clonotype was picked up many times. The rearrangement joins TRBV11-2 to TRBJ2-5, with D possibly matching TRBD2 (6 bases). The V and J ends lost 6 bases and 2 bases respectively, with 10 bases between them. Germline CDR1 and CDR2: SGHAT and FQNNGV. This CDR3 has 13 residues. CDR3 region: CASRRDFQETQYF. The CDR3 DNA sequence: TGTGCCAGCAGACGGGACTTTCAAGAGACCCAGTACTTC.

The chain employs TRBV30 and TRBJ2-7; D is undetermined. The CDR3 length is 12 residues. V lost 0 bases and J 5 bases, leaving 8 bases between the germline ends. Germline V gene lookup returns CDR1 GTSNPN and CDR2 SVGIG (reference sequence). The CDR3 loop is CAWSVYLNEQYF. As DNA, the CDR3 is TGTGCCTGGAGTGTTTATCTAAACGAGCAGTACTTC.

This clonotype was counted only a few times. The CDR3 DNA is TGTGCCAGCAGCTTAGGTCGCTATCAGCCCCAGCATTTT. Protein product: CASSLGRYQPQHF. The chain has TRBV7-8 and TRBJ1-5; D is unclear. This CDR3 comprises 13 residues. V lost 1 base and J 5 bases, leaving 6 bases between the germline ends. The germline gives CDR1 SGHVS, CDR2 FQNEAQ.

This clonotype was counted ten times or more. This rearrangement joins TRBV20-1 to TRBJ2-1, with D unresolved. This CDR3 spans 15 amino acids. Trimming took 0 bases from V and 2 from J, leaving 11 bases between them. Germline values: CDR1 DFQATT, CDR2 SNEGSKA (reference sequence). The CDR3: CSARDIQVPYNEQFF. CDR3 coding DNA: TGCAGTGCTAGAGATATCCAAGTCCCCTACAATGAGCAGTTCTTC.

In its sample, this clonotype was seen many times. The chain uses TRBV11-2 and TRBJ2-2; 7 nucleotides align to TRBD2. V gave up 4 bases and J gave up 2 bases; unmatched junction bases: 7. Per the germline V gene, CDR1 is SGHAT and CDR2 is FQNNGV. The CDR3 spans 16 residues. The CDR3 DNA reads as TGTGCCAGCAGCTCCTTCAGCGGGACTAACACCGGGGAGCTGTTTTTT. Amino acid sequence: CASSSFSGTNTGELFF.

This clonotype was picked up many times. This chain uses TRBV6-5 with TRBJ2-6; D perhaps matches TRBD2 (5 bases). In germline, CDR1 is MNHEY, CDR2 SVGAGI. V was clipped by 3 bases and J by 4 bases, with 13 bases between them. The CDR3 totals 16 residues. This CDR3 is CASSYLSGSGANVLTF. Here the CDR3 DNA reads TGTGCCAGCAGTTATCTCTCGGGGTCCGGGGCCAACGTCCTGACTTTC.

This sequence joins TRBV28 and TRBJ1-2; D remains ambiguous. The CDR3 sequence is 12 residues long. Germline V gene data show CDR1 as MDHEN and CDR2 as SYDVKM. Trimming pared 5 bases from V and 5 bases from J, leaving 9 bases between. Here the CDR3 reads CASSAYTYGYTF. As DNA, the CDR3 is TGTGCCAGCAGTGCCTACACGTATGGCTACACCTTC.

The J gene is TRBJ2-3, the V gene TRBV12-3 or TRBV12-4; D gene uncertain. Trimming took off 3 bases at V and 8 bases at J, with 9 bases between the two ends. The CDR3 runs 12 residues. The chain's CDR3 is CASSLELTTQYF. The CDR3 DNA reads TGTGCCAGCAGTTTGGAGTTAACTACGCAGTATTTT.

The sample holds many counts of this clonotype. The chain joins TRBV7-2 to TRBJ2-1; 12 bases fit TRBD2. V lost 7 bases to trimming and J lost 1 base; unmatched junction nucleotides: 2. Germline loops: CDR1 SGHTA, CDR2 FQGNSA. CDR3 length equals 15 residues. The CDR3 region has the DNA TGTGCCAGCAAACTAGCGGGAGGTTCCTACAATGAGCAGTTCTTC. This gives the protein CASKLAGGSYNEQFF.

This clonotype has ten or more counts. The genes are TRBV12-3 or TRBV12-4 and TRBJ1-1; 9 bases are shared with TRBD1. Trimming removed 4 bases from V and 5 bases from J; junction bases left unmatched: 5. The CDR3 runs to 14 residues. The CDR3 loop is CASSSWTGATEAFF. The CDR3 DNA follows: TGTGCCAGCAGTTCTTGGACAGGGGCAACTGAAGCTTTCTTT.

This clonotype was observed a few times. V is TRBV12-3 or TRBV12-4 and J is TRBJ1-5, with TRBD1 matching over 7 bases. J gave up 1 base and V 6 bases, and 9 bases lay outside the gene matches. This CDR3 region has 16 residues. CDR3 region: CASRTNRGLSNQPQHF. CDR3 nucleotide sequence: TGTGCCAGCAGGACAAACAGGGGCCTGAGCAATCAGCCCCAGCATTTT.

This chain joins TRBV6-2 or TRBV6-3 and TRBJ2-6; D remains ambiguous. Trimming took 8 bases from V and 0 from J, leaving 8 bases between them. CDR3 length: 14 amino acids. Germline lookup yields CDR1 MNHEY and CDR2 SVGEGT. The CDR3 reads CASGSGSGANVLTF. CDR3 in DNA: TGTGCCAGCGGGTCGGGCTCTGGGGCCAACGTCCTGACTTTC.

V is TRBV7-9 and J is TRBJ2-2; D is possibly TRBD1 (5 bases). Germline CDR1 and CDR2: SEHNR and FQNEAQ (reference sequence). CDR3 length: 16 amino acids. The V end was cut by 5 bases, the J end by 6 bases, with 19 bases between. CDR3 sequence reads: CASSRTQGTRPGELFF. In nucleotides, the CDR3 is TGTGCCAGCAGCCGCACTCAGGGAACCCGGCCCGGGGAGCTGTTTTTT.

This clonotype has at least ten counts. This rearrangement joins TRBV10-1 to TRBJ2-2; the match to TRBD2 covers 9 bases. V shed 3 bases, J shed 0 bases, and the junction held 5 bases outside the gene matches. CDR3 length: 17 amino acids. Looked up from germline, CDR1 is WNHNN and CDR2 is SYGVQD (reference sequence). The CDR3 spells CASSDGAGGPNTGELFF. The CDR3 region has the DNA TGCGCCAGCAGTGATGGGGCGGGAGGGCCGAACACCGGGGAGCTGTTTTTT.

This clonotype has ten or more counts. The V and J genes are TRBV27 and TRBJ2-7; no clear D. V dropped 5 bases and J dropped 3 bases, with 14 bases sitting between them. CDR1 is MNHEY, CDR2 SMNVEV, per germline (reference sequence). The CDR3 sequence is 14 residues long. For the CDR3, the DNA is TGTGCCAGCAGTATCGCTCGGCTAGGCTACGAGCAGTACTTC. Protein product: CASSIARLGYEQYF.